This T cell receptor (beta chain) was recovered during a study of T cell responses to AZD1222 COVID-19 vaccine. About the research overall: Second-dose intervals near 4 or 12 weeks were combined. Points from the study as a whole: Researchers report vaccine-associated CD4 TCRs spanning spike, with dominance at 160-218 and 743-854. At study baseline, merely six AZD1222 recipients were seropositive. White British ancestry dominated among donors, who included more females, and clonal diversity was possibly underestimated.

TCRdb's copy holds only in-frame clones and misses some; the assay was immunoSEQ multiplex PCR. The sample has some 89,000 clones; roughly nine tenths are singletons. With 0 bases removed from V and 5 bases from J, the gap between germline ends came to 16 bases. The CDR3 spans 16 residues. The V gene's germline CDR1 is LGHNA and CDR2 YSLEER. Regarding this clone: Its antigen is still unknown.

The chain carries TRBV4-3 and TRBJ2-5; perhaps TRBD2 as D (6 bases). The source was peripheral blood, collected on day 0 of AZD1222 vaccination. The sequence was collected from an adult in good health. Here the CDR3 DNA reads TGCGCCAGCAGCCAAGATTGGGAGGACCTGGGGGAGACCCAGTACTTC. It yields the protein CASSQDWEDLGETQYF.